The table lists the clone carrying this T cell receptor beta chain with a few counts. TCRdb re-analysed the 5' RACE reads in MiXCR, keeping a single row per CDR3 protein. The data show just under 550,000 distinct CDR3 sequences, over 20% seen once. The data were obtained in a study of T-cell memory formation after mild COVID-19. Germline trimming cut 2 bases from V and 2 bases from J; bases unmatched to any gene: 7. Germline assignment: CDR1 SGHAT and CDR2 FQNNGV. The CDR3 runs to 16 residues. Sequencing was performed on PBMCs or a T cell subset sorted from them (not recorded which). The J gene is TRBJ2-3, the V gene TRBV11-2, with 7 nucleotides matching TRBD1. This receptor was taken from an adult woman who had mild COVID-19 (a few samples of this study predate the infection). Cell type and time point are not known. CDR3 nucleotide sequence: TGTGCCAGCAGCTTAAGGGGGCGTGACCCCACAGATACGCAGTATTTT. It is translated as CASSLRGRDPTDTQYF. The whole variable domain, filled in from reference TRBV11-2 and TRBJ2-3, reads EAGVAQSPRYKIIEKRQSVAFWCNPISGHATLYWYQQILGQGPKLLIQFQNNGVVDDSQLPKDRFSAERLKGVDSTLKIQPAKLEDSAVYLCASSLRGRDPTDTQYFGPGTRLTVL.